This TCR beta chain appears in the sequencing data of a study of patients and donors after allogeneic stem cell transplantation. This clonotype was seen only a few times. In TCRdb, the RT-PCR reads were re-called with MiXCR into one record per CDR3 protein. There are about 210,000 distinct CDR3 sequences in the sample; more than 35% occur only once, and roughly 11% lies in the top ten. CDR3 length equals 14 residues. Trimming cost V 5 bases and J 6 bases; bases outside gene matches: 4. Germline V CDR1 and CDR2: MNHEY, SMNVEV (reference sequence). The material sequenced was blood, either unsorted or a sorted T cell fraction (not recorded which). The gene calls are TRBV27 and TRBJ1-6; 7 bases agree with TRBD1. This clonotype was sampled from a human donor who was either an allogeneic HSCT recipient or a stem cell or donor lymphocyte infusion donor (not recorded which). It is not recorded whose cells these are; they may come from a transplant donor. The CDR3 DNA reads TGTGCCAGCAGTCTACAGGGGCCTAATTCACCCCTCCACTTT. Amino acid sequence: CASSLQGPNSPLHF.